The clone carrying this T cell receptor beta chain was seen a few times. The antigen is undetermined. This record comes from a study of cytomegalovirus exposure and HLA in healthy donors. Study outcomes and limitations: Roughly uniform sequencing depth across donors was assumed, possibly incorrectly. Productive status was seen about 87% or about 30% of the time for most TCR beta V segments in an earlier analysis. A missense variant in DCLRE1C was later tied to TCR beta V- and J-gene trimming.

PCR primers comprised 60 Vbeta and 13 Jbeta primers. Produced via immunoSEQ multiplex PCR; TCRdb's table is partial and in-frame only. The data contain some 200,000 clones, around 85% of them singletons. This CDR3 has 12 residues. V dropped 7 bases and J dropped 1; count of bases not matched to a gene: 3. Germline V gene data show CDR1 as GTSNPN and CDR2 as SVGIG (reference sequence). The clonotype comes from a man aged 35-49 years in good health and CMV-seropositive. The rearrangement uses TRBV30 and TRBJ1-2, with 7 bases that match TRBD1. Sequenced input: PBMCs. The CDR3 here is CAYQGGNYGYTF. The CDR3 DNA is TGTGCCTACCAGGGGGGTAACTATGGCTACACCTTC.